One and the same sample provided the 2 T cell receptor beta chains below, sequenced in a study of T-cell reconstitution after alpha-beta-depleted transplantation in children. Preparation of the TCRbeta library used unique molecular identifiers. Each CDR3 protein gets one entry after TCRdb re-called the PCR reads with MiXCR. The sample contains roughly 200,000 distinct CDR3 sequences, about 6.4% of which appear only once. The sample was PBMCs from the stem cell graft donor, taken from the stem cell graft. The receptor source for this set is a human donor who donated a stem cell graft to a child with Wiskott-Aldrich syndrome.

This clonotype was counted at least ten times. This sequence joins TRBV7-9 and TRBJ1-2; D gene unclear. Trimming cost V 3 bases and J 12 bases, with 14 bases left between them. Per germline, CDR1 SEHNR and CDR2 FQNEAQ (reference sequence). CDR3 length: 12 residues. This CDR3 reads CASSLTTSLDTF. In DNA, the CDR3 is TGTGCCAGCAGCTTGACGACATCATTAGACACCTTC.

In its sample, this clonotype was seen a few times. The gene calls are TRBV7-9 and TRBJ1-5; 7 bases align to TRBD1. There are 15 residues in the CDR3. Trimming removed 5 bases from V and 0 bases from J; junction bases left unmatched: 4. Germline CDR1 reads SEHNR; CDR2 reads FQNEAQ (reference sequence). The DNA for the CDR3 is TGTGCCAGCAGCCGCGGACAGGATAGCAATCAGCCCCAGCATTTT. Amino acid sequence: CASSRGQDSNQPQHF.